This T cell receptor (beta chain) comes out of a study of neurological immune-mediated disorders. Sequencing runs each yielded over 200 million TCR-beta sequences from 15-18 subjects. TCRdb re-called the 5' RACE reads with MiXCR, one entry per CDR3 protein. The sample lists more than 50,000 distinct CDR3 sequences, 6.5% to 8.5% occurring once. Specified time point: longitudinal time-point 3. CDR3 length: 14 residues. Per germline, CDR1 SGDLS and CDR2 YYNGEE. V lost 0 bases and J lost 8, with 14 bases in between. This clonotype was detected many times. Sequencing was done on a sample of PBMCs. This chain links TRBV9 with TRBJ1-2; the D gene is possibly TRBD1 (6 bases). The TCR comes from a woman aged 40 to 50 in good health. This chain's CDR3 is CASSVDGTGSGYTF. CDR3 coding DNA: TGTGCCAGCAGCGTAGATGGAACAGGGAGCGGCTACACCTTC.